This T cell receptor (beta chain) was identified during a study of human T cells and chemical hapten exposure. The overall study: Patients were given diphenylcyclopropenone on the scalp weekly across the roughly 24-week study. Study observations and caveats: Once DPC sensitization occurred, TCRs above 1 in 1000 frequency showed no change. The immune response of these alopecia patients might not match healthy individuals'.

Using its own MiXCR run on the RACE reads, TCRdb lists one record per CDR3 protein. The sample contains roughly 180,000 distinct CDR3 sequences, more than 20% of which appear only once. Time point denoted: patch test 1, 2 weeks after DPC sensitization. As to treatment: therapeutic diphenylcyclopropenone sensitization with weekly scalp DPC. This clonotype appeared a few times. The antigen remains unidentified. V lost 0 bases, J lost 8 bases, and 15 bases lay in between. Germline CDR1 and CDR2: SGDLS and YYNGEE. CDR3 size: 15 residues. The genes are TRBV9 and TRBJ2-1; possibly TRBD2 for D (6 bases). Sequenced material: whole blood, taken in connection with sensitization to the hapten diphenylcyclopropenone (DPC). The sequence came from a woman aged 50 to 65 with alopecia areata. Some clones in this sample may be carry-over from other donors' samples. The CDR3 protein is CASSVGGSGSHEQFF. Here the CDR3 DNA reads TGTGCCAGCAGCGTAGGGGGTAGCGGCTCCCATGAGCAGTTCTTC. The full variable domain, with the rest looked up from reference TRBV9 and TRBJ2-1, is DSGVTQTPKHLITATGQRVTLRCSPRSGDLSVYWYQQSLDQGLQFLIQYYNGEERAKGNILERFSAQQFPDLHSELNLSSLELGDSALYFCASSVGGSGSHEQFFGPGTRLTVL.